This TCR beta chain comes out of a study of shared T cell receptors in the human thymus (dated by TCRdb to the early 2020s). Broadly, across the study: The study investigated the way shared, self-reactive T-cell receptor alpha chains are produced in the human thymus.

Library generation was performed with the immunoSEQ multiplex PCR assay. The source is immuneACCESS, and TCRdb retained only in-frame sequences with V and J called. Part of the clones is not carried over; for the studies checked, unresolved V genes explain less than half of this, and the remainder is unexplained. This sample has 500,000 to 850,000 clones in its table, and more than 70% of those were observed once. The ten largest clonotypes hold 0.0094% of the sample. Relative to germline, V is missing 3 bases and J is missing 0 bases, with 12 bases of the junction outside any gene match. Inclusive of the bounding cysteine and phenylalanine, the CDR3 is 20 residues long. Kept here is only the CDR3 DNA, which spans 60 bases and is read in frame from base 1. CDR1 is given as LGHNT and CDR2 as FRNRAP, both from the germline V gene. Concerning this clone itself: Its binding antigen is unknown. Qualities for individual bases were not recorded, and no much larger clone is one base off.

This sample also appeared in a second study, on human thymus T cells. As the second publication notes: In Finland, the donors were immunologically healthy infants who were having open corrective cardiac surgery for congenital heart defects. The thymus tissue came from surgical resects taken out during corrective cardiac surgery. Biased V and J gene segment usage appeared to be present in both thymic and peripheral blood repertoires. The related research reported highly overlapping thymic TCR repertoires among unrelated individuals. The study characterized TCR alpha and beta repertoires from roughly 8 infant thymus samples and four related peripheral blood samples. Donor ages ranging from roughly 6 to 244 days were recorded, and about six male and a couple of female infants were included in the cohort. Thymocytes were freed from the tissue by mechanical means and kept at -70 degrees C as pellets of roughly 8.5-31 million cells. Genomic DNA was extracted from frozen cell pellets with a QIAsymphony instrument. Using the immunoSEQ multiplex PCR assay, the TCRB and TCRAD loci were amplified from a standardized quantity of quality-controlled genomic DNA. The amplicons spanned the V(D)J region and were long enough to cover the CDR3 and allow V and J genes to be identified. The commercial immunoSEQ service was used to sequence amplicons on an Illumina platform. Primer bias and sequencing errors were corrected as previously described, and TCRAD and TCRB definitions were based on the IMGT database. Repertoires were analysed with immunoSEQ Analyzer 3.0 and VDJTools, covering basic statistics, V/J segment usage, diversity estimates, rarefaction and pairwise overlap. Chao1, ChaoE, Efron-Thisted, Shannon and inverse Simpson indices were used to estimate diversity, which was also estimated on datasets down-sampled to the smallest sample. Repertoire overlap used strict matching of CDR3 nucleotide sequence, V gene and J gene, with Jaccard-based multidimensional scaling clustering. On average, about 810,000 unique TCRB clonotypes were obtained from thymus samples, compared with 70,000 to 100,000 from blood samples.

The chain is made from TRBV12-5 and TRBJ1-5; TRBD1 matches 12 bases in the middle. The TCR originated in a boy less than two years old with a congenital heart defect. Donor details come from another sample of the same person, matched by shared clones. Specimen: thymocytes. The sequenced DNA: TGTGCTAGTGGTTTTCGACCGGGACAGGGGGCCCGCTATAGCAATCAGCCCCAGCATTTT. Its product reads: CASGFRPGQGARYSNQPQHF.